The 30 T cell receptor beta chains below were found in one sample sequenced in a study of T-cell reconstitution after alpha-beta-depleted transplantation in children. TCRbeta library preparation incorporated unique molecular identifiers. TCRdb called the PCR reads again in MiXCR, with one record for every CDR3 protein. The sample has some 300,000 distinct CDR3 sequences; 10% are singletons. This specimen consisted of PBMCs, obtained before TCRalphabeta/CD19-depleted stem cell transplant. These receptors came from a boy under three years old with acute myeloid leukemia, due to receive a stem cell transplant.

This clonotype occurred many times. The chain couples TRBV27 to TRBJ1-3, with D uncertain. V was trimmed by 5 bases and J by 4 bases, leaving 18 bases between them. The germline V gene encodes CDR1 MNHEY and CDR2 SMNVEV (reference sequence). The CDR3 loop spans 16 amino acids. The CDR3 bases are TGTGCCAGCAGTCCCCAGGCCCCTACGGGAGGAAACACCATATATTTT. This gives the protein CASSPQAPTGGNTIYF.

In this sample, this clonotype turned up once. DNA of the CDR3: TGTGCCTGGAGTGGAGGGCAGCCTGATCAGCCCCAGCATTTT. Translated: CAWSGGQPDQPQHF. J is TRBJ1-5 and V is TRBV30; D not certain. Trimming removed 1 base from V and 5 bases from J, with 12 bases in between. CDR3 size: 14 residues. CDR1 and CDR2 from the germline V gene are GTSNPN and SVGIG (reference sequence).

This chain connects TRBV4-1 to TRBJ2-7; 9 bases are shared with TRBD2. This CDR3 is 18 amino acids long. After removal of 1 base from V and 2 bases from J, the junction contained 12 bases not matched to a gene. Germline V gene sequence: CDR1 MGHRA, CDR2 YSYEKL. The CDR3 DNA reads as TGCGCCAGCAGCCAAGCTCCCCCCCCGGCGGGAGGGACCTACGAGCAGTACTTC. It encodes CASSQAPPPAGGTYEQYF.

This clonotype was seen at least ten times. This chain uses TRBV20-1 with TRBJ2-7; D remains unclear. CDR1 is DFQATT, CDR2 SNEGSKA, per germline (reference sequence). V was shortened by 2 bases and J by 1 base, with 6 bases between the two germline ends. The CDR3 covers 12 residues. CDR3 sequence: CSARSVSYEQYF. The CDR3 bases are TGCAGTGCTAGATCCGTTTCCTACGAGCAGTACTTC.

This clonotype was seen many times. J is TRBJ2-2 and V is TRBV5-6, with 10 bases identical to TRBD2. V lost 0 bases and J lost 8; bases outside the gene matches: 1. Germline V gene lookup returns CDR1 SGHDT and CDR2 YYEEEE. This CDR3 has 14 amino acids. The CDR3 loop is CASSLGLAGGELFF. The CDR3, as DNA: TGTGCCAGCAGCTTGGGACTAGCGGGTGGGGAGCTGTTTTTT.

In its sample, this clonotype was seen a few times. CDR3 region: CASSQTGFGNQPQHF. CDR3 sequence (DNA): TGTGCCAGCAGCCAGACAGGGTTTGGCAATCAGCCCCAGCATTTT. This chain joins TRBV6-5 and TRBJ1-5; 7 nucleotides agree with TRBD1. CDR1 and CDR2 from the germline V gene are MNHEY and SVGAGI. The CDR3 is 15 residues long. Losses at the gene ends were 6 bases for V and 2 bases for J; bases not matched to a gene: 7.

In its sample, this clonotype was seen many times. The chain couples TRBV7-9 to TRBJ2-1; D could derive from TRBD1 or TRBD2 (5 bases each). The CDR3 has 15 residues. CDR1 and CDR2 from the germline V gene are SEHNR and FQNEAQ (reference sequence). With 5 bases removed from V and 5 bases from J, the gap between germline ends came to 16 bases. CDR3 protein: CASSPPGVRDNEQFF. CDR3 sequence (DNA): TGTGCCAGCAGCCCGCCCGGGGTCAGGGACAATGAGCAGTTCTTC.

This clonotype was picked up a small number of times. V gene TRBV7-2 combines with J gene TRBJ2-7; D is undetermined. CDR1 SGHTA and CDR2 FQGNSA come from the germline V gene. This CDR3 comprises 14 residues. V lost 1 base to trimming and J lost 2 bases, with 9 bases between them. CDR3 in DNA: TGTGCCAGCAGCTTAGTCCAGGCTACCTACGAGCAGTACTTC. Its translation is CASSLVQATYEQYF.

This clonotype was detected many times. The V call is TRBV15, the J call TRBJ2-5; D may be TRBD2 (5 bases). V dropped 1 base and J dropped 3 bases, with 6 bases sitting between them. The CDR3 extends over 13 amino acids. CDR1 LNHNV and CDR2 YYDKDF come from the germline V gene (reference sequence). The chain's CDR3 is CATSRGTEETQYF. The CDR3 nucleotides are TGTGCCACCAGCAGAGGGACTGAAGAGACCCAGTACTTC.

In its sample, this clonotype was seen many times. This rearrangement joins TRBV3-1 to TRBJ1-5; no reliable D call. The CDR3 is 15 residues long. Looked up from germline, CDR1 is LGHDT and CDR2 is YNNKEL (reference sequence). V was shortened by 3 bases and J by 7 bases, with 16 bases between the two germline ends. The CDR3 DNA sequence: TGTGCCAGCAGCCAGCGGGCCTACCCCCAACAGCCCCAGCATTTT. Translated, it gives CASSQRAYPQQPQHF. The variable domain in full, with the rest retrieved from reference TRBV3-1 and TRBJ1-5, is DTAVSQTPKYLVTQMGNDKSIKCEQNLGHDTMYWYKQDSKKFLKIMFSYNNKELIINETVPNRFSPKSPDKAHLNLHINSLELGDSAVYFCASSQRAYPQQPQHFGDGTRLSIL.

This clonotype was seen a few times. The rearrangement uses TRBV7-3 and TRBJ2-5; D uncertain. Germline CDR1 reads SGHTA; CDR2 reads FQGTGA. CDR3 length equals 13 residues. Trimming cost V 5 bases and J 4 bases, with 11 bases left between them. The CDR3 protein is CASSLMVGETQYF. Written as DNA, the CDR3 is TGTGCCAGCAGCCTGATGGTGGGAGAGACCCAGTACTTC.

This chain uses TRBV7-8 with TRBJ2-7; D unresolved. The CDR3 is made up of 15 amino acids. V lost 5 bases to trimming and J lost 4 bases, with 18 bases between them. From germline, CDR1 is SGHVS and CDR2 FQNEAQ. The CDR3 DNA sequence: TGTGCCAGCAGCCATCAGAGAGGTATCGGTTACGAGCAGTACTTC. Translation gives CASSHQRGIGYEQYF.

This clonotype was recorded many times. The chain is built from TRBV27 and TRBJ2-1; D could derive from TRBD1 or TRBD2 (5 bases each). CDR1 and CDR2 (germline): MNHEY, SMNVEV (reference sequence). The CDR3 length is 17 residues. Trimming stripped 4 bases from V and 4 bases from J, with 20 bases between. CDR3 sequence (DNA): TGTGCCAGCAGTTATATAGGGACGGGTCCCCCATACAATGAGCAGTTCTTC. Translation gives CASSYIGTGPPYNEQFF.

The sample holds many counts of this clonotype. The chain joins TRBV6-2 or TRBV6-3 to TRBJ2-7; the D gene is possibly TRBD2 (6 bases). CDR1 and CDR2 from the germline V gene are MNHEY and SVGEGT. This CDR3 is 13 amino acids long. V shed 8 bases and J shed 3 bases, with 14 bases lying between them. The CDR3 loop reads CASLLPGDYEQYF. In nucleotides, the CDR3 is TGTGCCAGCTTACTGCCGGGGGACTACGAGCAGTACTTC.

This clonotype was seen repeatedly, ten times or more. This may come from a read error, since a much larger clone is one base off. The chain uses TRBV12-3 or TRBV12-4 and TRBJ1-2, with unresolved D. The CDR3 consists of 12 residues. Trimming removed 2 bases at V and 0 bases at J, with 1 base between. The CDR3 sequence is CASSLPNYGYTF. Here the CDR3 DNA reads TGTGCCAGCAGTTTACCTAACTATGGCTACACCTTC.

This clonotype has ten or more counts. J is TRBJ2-4 and V is TRBV20-1; a weak D match, TRBD1 (6 bases). This CDR3 comprises 14 residues. The V end was cut by 5 bases, the J end by 8 bases, with 19 bases between. Germline V gives CDR1 DFQATT, CDR2 SNEGSKA (reference sequence). The CDR3 bases are TGCAGTGCTCCTCGAATAGGACAGCAACACATTCAGTACTTC. It is translated as CSAPRIGQQHIQYF.

This rearrangement joins TRBV3-1 to TRBJ2-3; D unclear. The germline V gene encodes CDR1 LGHDT and CDR2 YNNKEL (reference sequence). The CDR3 extends over 17 amino acids. Deletions cut 0 bases from V and 4 bases from J, with 17 bases between. The CDR3 loop reads CASSQDLGRLLADTQYF. DNA for the CDR3: TGTGCCAGCAGCCAAGATCTTGGAAGGCTATTGGCAGATACGCAGTATTTT.

This clonotype was seen repeatedly, ten times or more. The chain has TRBV28 and TRBJ1-1; no clear D gene. There are 12 residues in the CDR3. V was shortened by 6 bases and J by 6 bases, with 11 bases between the two germline ends. The germline gives CDR1 MDHEN, CDR2 SYDVKM. For the CDR3, the DNA is TGTGCCAGCAGCCTAGGGTATTCTGAAGCTTTCTTT. It is translated as CASSLGYSEAFF.

On this clonotype itself: A read error may be the cause here, since a much bigger clone is one base away. The CDR3 loop is CASSTWAFSNRPQHF. DNA for the CDR3: TGTGCCAGCAGCACCTGGGCCTTTTCCAATCGGCCCCAGCATTTT. V and J are TRBV5-5 and TRBJ1-5; D is unclear. Per germline, CDR1 SGHKS and CDR2 YYEKEE (reference sequence). The CDR3 runs to 15 residues.

This clonotype was seen repeatedly, ten times or more. The chain carries TRBV18 and TRBJ2-2; 7 nucleotides line up with TRBD1. The CDR3 loop spans 15 amino acids. V gave up 8 bases and J gave up 0 bases; unmatched junction bases: 6. Per the germline V gene, CDR1 is KGHSH and CDR2 is LQKENI. The CDR3 protein is CASLGTVSNTGELFF. CDR3 nucleotides: TGTGCCAGCCTGGGGACAGTATCGAACACCGGGGAGCTGTTTTTT.

The table lists this clonotype with many counts. V gene TRBV5-1 combines with J gene TRBJ1-1; D remains ambiguous. This CDR3 region has 11 residues. CDR1 SGHRS and CDR2 YFSETQ come from the germline V gene. Trimming stripped 2 bases from V and 8 bases from J, with 7 bases between. CDR3 nucleotides: TGCGCCAGCAGCTTTGGGGTCGAAGCTTTCTTT. Translation gives CASSFGVEAFF.

About this clonotype: This could be a read error, since a much larger clone is one nucleotide away. The chain employs TRBV5-1 and TRBJ2-7; D perhaps matches TRBD1 (6 bases). This CDR3 contains 13 residues. Trimming removed 1 base at V and 3 bases at J, with 8 bases between. Per germline, CDR1 SGHRS and CDR2 YFSETQ. CDR3 amino acids: CASSLTGFYEQYF. CDR3 coding DNA: TGCGCCAGCAGCTTGACAGGGTTCTACGAGCAGTACTTC.

There are many counts of this clonotype. The genes are TRBV7-3 and TRBJ2-3, with D tentatively TRBD2 (5 bases). This CDR3 contains 16 residues. The V gene lost 4 bases and the J gene lost 2 bases, with 16 bases spanning the gap. The germline CDR1 and CDR2 sequences are SGHTA and FQGTGA. For the CDR3, the DNA is TGTGCCAGCAGCTCCGTGGAGCGGAACCCCACAGATACGCAGTATTTT. This codes for CASSSVERNPTDTQYF.

This clonotype was observed at least ten times. The rearrangement uses TRBV28 and TRBJ1-5; 11 positions agree with TRBD1. The CDR3 is 15 residues long. The germline gives CDR1 MDHEN, CDR2 SYDVKM. Trimming took 2 bases from V and 9 from J; bases not matched to a gene: 6. CDR3 DNA sequence: TGTGCCAGCAGTTTAGGGGACAGGGGGGAGTGGCCCCAGCATTTT. Translation gives CASSLGDRGEWPQHF.

This clonotype was detected a few times. The chain carries TRBV2 and TRBJ2-3; D is perhaps TRBD2 (5 bases). Germline V lookup: CDR1 SNHLY, CDR2 FYNNEI. Trimming removed 4 bases from V and 2 bases from J, with 10 bases in between. The CDR3 loop spans 14 amino acids. CDR3 amino acids: CASSGRGNTDTQYF. The CDR3 bases are TGTGCCAGCAGTGGACGGGGTAACACAGATACGCAGTATTTT. Using reference TRBV2 and TRBJ2-3 for the parts outside the CDR3, the full variable domain is EPEVTQTPSHQVTQMGQEVILRCVPISNHLYFYWYRQILGQKVEFLVSFYNNEISEKSEIFDDQFSVERPDGSNFTLKIRSTKLEDSAMYFCASSGRGNTDTQYFGPGTRLTVL.

About this clonotype: A much larger clone lies one base from this, so it may be a read error. Here the CDR3 reads CASQDQGKRHSYEQYF. In DNA form, the CDR3 reads TGCGCCAGCCAAGATCAGGGAAAGCGGCACTCCTACGAGCAGTACTTC. This sequence joins TRBV4-3 and TRBJ2-7; D assignment may be TRBD1 or TRBD2 (5 bases each). Trimming shortened V by 8 bases and J by 0 bases, and 20 bases separated the two germline ends. The germline V gene has CDR1 LGHNA and CDR2 YSLEER. The CDR3 is 16 residues long.

This clonotype was seen repeatedly, ten times or more. The chain uses TRBV27 and TRBJ2-6, with D perhaps TRBD1 or TRBD2 (5 bases each). The CDR3 consists of 16 residues. Germline V lookup: CDR1 MNHEY, CDR2 SMNVEV (reference sequence). V was shortened by 1 base and J by 3 bases, with 10 bases between the two germline ends. CDR3 nucleotide sequence: TGTGCCAGCAGTTTATTGTGGGGGTTTGGGGCCAACGTCCTGACTTTC. It codes for CASSLLWGFGANVLTF.

In this sample, this clonotype turned up a few times. The J gene is TRBJ2-1, the V gene TRBV24-1; D is ambiguous. CDR1 KGHDR and CDR2 SFDVKD come from the germline V gene. Trimming left V 9 bases short and J 5 bases short, with 4 bases between. This CDR3 comprises 10 residues. The CDR3 bases are TGTGCCACCGTGGACAATGAGCAGTTCTTC. Translating gives CATVDNEQFF.

In this sample, this clonotype turned up many times. This chain uses TRBV14 with TRBJ2-7, with 7 nucleotides matching TRBD1. Unmatched junction bases numbered 6, after V lost 5 bases and J lost 2 bases. This CDR3 spans 14 amino acids. The V gene's germline CDR1 is SGHDN and CDR2 FVKESK. CDR3 residues: CASSDKTGPYEQYF. The CDR3 DNA reads as TGTGCCAGCAGCGACAAGACAGGGCCCTACGAGCAGTACTTC. Based on the CDR3 plus reference TRBV14 and TRBJ2-7, the full variable domain is EAGVTQFPSHSVIEKGQTVTLRCDPISGHDNLYWYRRVMGKEIKFLLHFVKESKQDESGMPNNRFLAERTGGTYSTLKVQPAELEDSGVYFCASSDKTGPYEQYFGPGTRLTVT.

This clonotype showed up just a few times. This chain uses TRBV7-9 with TRBJ2-1, with D uncertain. The V gene's germline CDR1 is SEHNR and CDR2 FQNEAQ (reference sequence). Between the trimmed V and J ends, which lost 1 base and 9 bases, there was a span of 22 bases. This CDR3 contains 17 residues. In DNA, the CDR3 is TGTGCCAGCAGCTTAGAAGCTCCAGCTAGGGTTCCTGTTGAGCAGTTCTTC. Protein sequence: CASSLEAPARVPVEQFF.